The present TCR beta chain was sequenced within a study of early T cells in non-severe SARS-CoV-2 infection. Overall study results and limits: Matches to VDJdb favored anti-spike CD8 responses and missed private and CD4 specificities.

This clonotype has only a few counts. Its matching antigen is unknown. The TCR library protocol attached unique molecular identifiers to the individual cDNA molecules. TCRdb independently ran MiXCR on the 5' RACE reads; one entry per CDR3 protein. The sample yields around 77,000 distinct CDR3 sequences, 4.5% to 6% seen once. Trimming left V 5 bases short and J 7 bases short, with 20 bases between. This CDR3 comprises 15 residues. Germline values: CDR1 SGHVS, CDR2 FQNEAQ. Sequences were derived from whole blood, sampled at baseline. The chain couples TRBV7-8 to TRBJ1-2; tentative D call: TRBD1 (5 bases). The sequence was collected from an adult who was a healthcare worker with PCR-confirmed SARS-CoV-2 infection or an uninfected control (not recorded which). CDR3 nucleotide sequence: TGTGCCAGCAGCCCGACTGGGGGAATAGGAAGTGGCTACACCTTC. Translating gives CASSPTGGIGSGYTF.